These 11 T cell receptor beta chains came from one sample sequenced in a study of T-cell memory formation after mild COVID-19. MiXCR, applied by TCRdb to the 5' RACE reads, yields one record per CDR3 protein. This sample has 300,000 to 400,000 distinct CDR3 sequences; around 15% occur once, and the top ten carry approximately 20%. The material sequenced was PBMCs or a T cell subset sorted from them (not recorded which). The source is a man younger than 35 who had mild COVID-19 (a few samples of this study predate the infection). Cell type and time point are not known.

V and J are TRBV7-3 and TRBJ1-4; perhaps TRBD1 as D (5 bases). Germline V lookup: CDR1 SGHTA, CDR2 FQGTGA. The CDR3 is made up of 13 amino acids. The V and J ends lost 4 bases and 8 bases respectively, with 11 bases between them. The CDR3 DNA sequence: TGTGCCAGCAGCTGGGACCCTGCCGAAAAACTGTTTTTT. Amino acids: CASSWDPAEKLFF. The complete variable domain, with remaining parts taken from reference TRBV7-3 and TRBJ1-4, reads GAGVSQTPSNKVTEKGKYVELRCDPISGHTALYWYRQSLGQGPEFLIYFQGTGAADDSGLPNDRFFAVRPEGSVSTLKIQRTERGDSAVYLCASSWDPAEKLFFGSGTQLSVL.

V and J are TRBV12-3 or TRBV12-4 and TRBJ1-1, with 9 nucleotides matching TRBD1. After removal of 4 bases from V and 7 bases from J, the junction contained 10 bases not matched to a gene. This CDR3 contains 15 residues. The chain's CDR3 is CASSSGSQGAGEAFF. CDR3 bases: TGTGCCAGCAGTTCGGGTTCACAGGGGGCCGGTGAAGCTTTCTTT.

The rearrangement joins TRBV18 to TRBJ2-1; D possibly corresponds to TRBD2 (5 bases). Germline CDR1 is KGHSH and CDR2 is LQKENI. The CDR3 extends over 14 amino acids. V lost 3 bases to trimming and J lost 8 bases, with 14 bases between them. The CDR3 reads CASSPFDYLDEQFF. The CDR3 region has the DNA TGTGCCAGCTCACCCTTCGACTATCTAGATGAGCAGTTCTTC.

This rearrangement joins TRBV10-2 to TRBJ1-5; the D gene is possibly TRBD1 (6 bases). The length of the CDR3 is 14 residues. With 2 bases removed from V and 5 bases from J, the gap between germline ends came to 10 bases. In germline, CDR1 is WSHSY, CDR2 SAAADI. CDR3 protein: CASSEKGEDQPQHF. For the CDR3, the DNA is TGCGCCAGCAGTGAGAAGGGGGAGGATCAGCCCCAGCATTTT.

The chain employs TRBV5-1 and TRBJ2-5; 8 bases map to TRBD2. The CDR3 contains 15 residues. Germline lookup yields CDR1 SGHRS and CDR2 YFSETQ. V lost 0 bases to trimming and J lost 5 bases; unmatched junction nucleotides: 6. In DNA form, the CDR3 reads TGCGCCAGCAGCTTGGTTAGCGGGGCCACGGAGACCCAGTACTTC. Amino acid sequence: CASSLVSGATETQYF.

This clonotype has just a few counts. The chain couples TRBV4-1 to TRBJ1-5; 7 bases align to TRBD1. V lost 3 bases, J lost 6 bases, and 8 bases stayed unmatched. The CDR3 sequence is 15 residues long. Germline V gene lookup returns CDR1 MGHRA and CDR2 YSYEKL. The CDR3 region has the DNA TGCGCCAGCAGCCAGTTTCAGGGGGTGAGTCAGCCCCAGCATTTT. It translates to CASSQFQGVSQPQHF.

This clonotype was detected many times. The chain links TRBV12-3 or TRBV12-4 to TRBJ2-5, with TRBD2 matching over 10 bases. This CDR3 is 16 amino acids long. J was trimmed by 2 bases and V by 3 bases; bases with no gene match: 6. The CDR3 DNA follows: TGTGCCAGCAGTTTCGGGCTAGCGGGGGTTCAAGAGACCCAGTACTTC. Amino acids: CASSFGLAGVQETQYF.

CDR3 residues: CASSQEGVLVPYNEQFF. The CDR3 bases are TGTGCCAGCAGCCAAGAGGGTGTCCTAGTGCCCTACAATGAGCAGTTCTTC. This sequence joins TRBV3-1 and TRBJ2-1; D ambiguous. Looked up from germline, CDR1 is LGHDT and CDR2 is YNNKEL (reference sequence). With 0 bases removed from V and 2 bases from J, the gap between germline ends came to 14 bases. This CDR3 region has 17 residues.

Points on this clonotype: A much larger clone lies a single base off, so this may be a read error. CDR3 amino acids: CSVKGLAGLGGEQYF. For the CDR3, the DNA is TGCAGCGTGAAGGGACTAGCGGGGCTGGGAGGTGAGCAGTACTTC. This chain links TRBV29-1 with TRBJ2-7; 13 nucleotides agree with TRBD2. With 6 bases clipped from V and 7 bases from J, the junction kept 12 bases outside the gene matches. The CDR3 extends over 15 amino acids. Per germline, CDR1 SQVTM and CDR2 ANQGSEA.

This clonotype was detected only a few times. The rearrangement joins TRBV3-1 to TRBJ2-2; tentatively, D is TRBD2 (5 bases). CDR1 is LGHDT and CDR2 is YNNKEL in the germline V gene (reference sequence). The V end lost 1 base, the J end lost 7 bases, and 7 bases lay between the germline ends. The CDR3 contains 13 residues. DNA for the CDR3: TGTGCCAGCAGCCAAGTCGGGGTCGGGGAGCTGTTTTTT. Translation gives CASSQVGVGELFF. Complete variable domain (other parts from reference TRBV3-1 and TRBJ2-2): DTAVSQTPKYLVTQMGNDKSIKCEQNLGHDTMYWYKQDSKKFLKIMFSYNNKELIINETVPNRFSPKSPDKAHLNLHINSLELGDSAVYFCASSQVGVGELFFGEGSRLTVL.

This clonotype showed up just a few times. This rearrangement joins TRBV18 to TRBJ2-7; 8 nucleotides agree with TRBD1. The CDR3 is 14 amino acids. Germline V CDR1 and CDR2: KGHSH, LQKENI. V dropped 6 bases and J dropped 3; count of bases not matched to a gene: 7. The DNA of the CDR3 is TGTGCCAGCTCCGGGCCAGGGGGCGACTACGAGCAGTACTTC. It is translated as CASSGPGGDYEQYF.